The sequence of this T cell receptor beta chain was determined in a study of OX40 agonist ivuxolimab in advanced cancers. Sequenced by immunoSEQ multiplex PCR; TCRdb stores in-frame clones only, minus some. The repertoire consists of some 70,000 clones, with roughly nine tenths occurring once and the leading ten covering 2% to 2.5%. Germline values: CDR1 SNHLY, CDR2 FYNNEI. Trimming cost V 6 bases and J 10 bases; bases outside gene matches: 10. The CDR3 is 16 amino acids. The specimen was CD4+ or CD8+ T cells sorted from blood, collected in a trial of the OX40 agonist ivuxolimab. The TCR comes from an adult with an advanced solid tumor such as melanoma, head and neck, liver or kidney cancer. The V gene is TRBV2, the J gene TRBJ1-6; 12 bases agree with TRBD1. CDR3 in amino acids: CASRDKGQGAGSPLHF. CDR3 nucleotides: TGTGCCAGCAGAGACAAGGGACAGGGGGCCGGATCACCCCTCCACTTT. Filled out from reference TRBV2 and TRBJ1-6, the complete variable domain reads EPEVTQTPSHQVTQMGQEVILRCVPISNHLYFYWYRQILGQKVEFLVSFYNNEISEKSEIFDDQFSVERPDGSNFTLKIRSTKLEDSAMYFCASRDKGQGAGSPLHFGNGTRLTVT.